Below are 8 T cell receptor beta chains sequenced from a single sample in a study of CD8+ T cells in alopecia areata. cDNA prepared by RNA extraction and subsequent reverse transcription served as the template for sequencing. Using immunoSEQ multiplex PCR, the repertoire was profiled, and TCRdb retains in-frame clones only, with some absent. Here the sample spans some 100,000 clones, about three fifths being singletons. The treatment: oral pan-JAK inhibitor, 5-10 mg twice daily. The material was CD8+ T cells sorted from blood, obtained at week 4, from a patient treated with tofacitinib. The receptors were sampled from a human donor with alopecia areata.

In its sample, this clone was seen a few times. The V and J genes are TRBV30 and TRBJ2-5; D not resolved. The CDR3 is made up of 22 amino acids. Germline V CDR1 and CDR2: GTSNPN, SVGIG (reference sequence). Deletions cut 3 bases from V and 2 bases from J, with 37 bases between. The CDR3 region has the DNA TGTGCCTGGAGCGGTGTCCCCTCGGGTCCCACGCAAGGAGCCTCTGTACAAGAGACCCAGTACTTC. Residues: CAWSGVPSGPTQGASVQETQYF.

This clone was seen a few times. The V and J genes are TRBV29-1 and TRBJ2-7; D is perhaps TRBD2 (6 bases). The ends were cut back, 6 bases at V and 3 bases at J, with 18 bases in the middle. Germline V gene data show CDR1 as SQVTM and CDR2 as ANQGSEA. The CDR3 runs 14 residues. CDR3 nucleotide sequence: TGCAGCGTCCTCCCCCGGGGGACTGACTACGAGCAGTACTTC. Protein product: CSVLPRGTDYEQYF.

The rearrangement uses TRBV9 and TRBJ2-1; 9 bases agree with TRBD1. Looked up from germline, CDR1 is SGDLS and CDR2 is YYNGEE. The trim removed 3 bases at V and 14 bases at J, leaving 6 bases unmatched. CDR3 length: 12 amino acids. Written as DNA, the CDR3 is TGTGCCAGCAGCGGAGGGGGGACAGGGAAGTTCTTC. It is translated as CASSGGGTGKFF.

This clone has more than one count but fewer than ten. An end of the junction differs from the germline gene, which may be a read error. The rearrangement joins TRBV7-2 to TRBJ2-3; 10 bases agree with TRBD2. Germline assignment: CDR1 SGHTA and CDR2 FQGNSA. This CDR3 region has 13 residues. CDR3 coding DNA: TGTGCCAGCAGCGGCCCCTACAGCGGGGGGGCGGAATTT. It translates to CASSGPYSGGAEF.

The rearrangement links TRBV30 to TRBJ2-7, with TRBD1 matching over 7 bases. J lost 2 bases, V lost 6 bases, and 4 bases had no gene match. CDR1 is GTSNPN and CDR2 is SVGIG in the germline V gene (reference sequence). This CDR3 region has 12 residues. CDR3 residues: CACGQGAYEQYF. The CDR3 DNA sequence: TGTGCCTGTGGTCAGGGGGCCTACGAGCAGTACTTC.

The chain is built from TRBV27 and TRBJ1-1; D remains ambiguous. The germline V gene encodes CDR1 MNHEY and CDR2 SMNVEV (reference sequence). The CDR3 contains 13 residues. The V and J ends lost 5 bases and 4 bases respectively, with 11 bases between them. DNA for the CDR3: TGTGCCAGCAGTCCGGGAAGTTTCACTGAAGCTTTCTTT. Its protein is CASSPGSFTEAFF.

This clone was recorded a few times. This rearrangement joins TRBV25-1 to TRBJ1-2; no firm D call. The CDR3 consists of 13 residues. Trimming removed 5 bases at V and 3 bases at J, with 10 bases between. The germline V gene has CDR1 MGHDK and CDR2 SYGVNS. The CDR3 DNA follows: TGTGCCAGCAGTCCAGCCACCCACTATGGCTACACCTTC. Translation gives CASSPATHYGYTF.

This clone was picked up a small number of times. This sequence joins TRBV29-1 and TRBJ2-3, with TRBD1 identical over 11 bases. This CDR3 comprises 18 residues. The V gene's germline CDR1 is SQVTM and CDR2 ANQGSEA. The V and J ends lost 6 bases and 3 bases, in that order; junction bases with no gene match: 17. As DNA, the CDR3 is TGCAGCGTCCATGTGGGGGCGGACAGGGGGCTTGATACAGATACGCAGTATTTT. Encoded protein: CSVHVGADRGLDTDTQYF.